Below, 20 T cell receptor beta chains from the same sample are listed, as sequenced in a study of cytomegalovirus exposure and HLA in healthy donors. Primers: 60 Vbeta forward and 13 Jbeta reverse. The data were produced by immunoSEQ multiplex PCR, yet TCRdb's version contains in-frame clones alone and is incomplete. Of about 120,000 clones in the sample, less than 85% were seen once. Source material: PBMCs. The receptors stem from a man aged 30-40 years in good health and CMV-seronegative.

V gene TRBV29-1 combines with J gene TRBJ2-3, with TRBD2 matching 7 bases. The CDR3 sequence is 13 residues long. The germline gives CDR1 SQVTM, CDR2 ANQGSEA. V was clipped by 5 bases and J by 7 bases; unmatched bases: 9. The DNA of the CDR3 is TGCAGCGTTCTACCGGGGGGAGGATATACGCAGTATTTT. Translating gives CSVLPGGGYTQYF.

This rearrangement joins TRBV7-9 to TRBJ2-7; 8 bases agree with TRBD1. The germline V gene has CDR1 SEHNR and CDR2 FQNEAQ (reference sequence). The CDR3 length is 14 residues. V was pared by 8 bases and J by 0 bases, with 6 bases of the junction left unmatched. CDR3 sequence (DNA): TGTGCCAGCCACAGGACAGGGAGCTCCTACGAGCAGTACTTC. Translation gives CASHRTGSSYEQYF.

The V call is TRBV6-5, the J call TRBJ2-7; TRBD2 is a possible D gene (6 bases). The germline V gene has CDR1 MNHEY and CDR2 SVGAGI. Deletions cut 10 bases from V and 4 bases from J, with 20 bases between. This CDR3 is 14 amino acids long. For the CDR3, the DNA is TGTGCCACCTCCTGGGACTCCTCAAATTACGAGCAGTACTTC. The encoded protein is CATSWDSSNYEQYF.

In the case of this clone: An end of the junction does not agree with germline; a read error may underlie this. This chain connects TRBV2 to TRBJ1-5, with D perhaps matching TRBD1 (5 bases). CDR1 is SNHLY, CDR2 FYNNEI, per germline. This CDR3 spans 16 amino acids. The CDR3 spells CASNEARGRGEQPQHF. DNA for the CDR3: TGTGCCAGCAATGAAGCCCGGGGACGGGGGGAGCAGCCCCAGCATTTT.

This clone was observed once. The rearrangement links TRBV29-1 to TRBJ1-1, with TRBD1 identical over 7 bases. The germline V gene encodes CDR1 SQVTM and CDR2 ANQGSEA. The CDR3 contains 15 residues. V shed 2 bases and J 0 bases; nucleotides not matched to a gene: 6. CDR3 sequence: CSVESGGRMNTEAFF. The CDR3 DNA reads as TGCAGCGTTGAATCAGGGGGTCGGATGAACACTGAAGCTTTCTTT. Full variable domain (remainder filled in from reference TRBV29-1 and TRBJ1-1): SAVISQKPSRDICQRGTSLTIQCQVDSQVTMMFWYRQQPGQSLTLIATANQGSEATYESGFVIDKFPISRPNLTFSTLTVSNMSPEDSSIYLCSVESGGRMNTEAFFGQGTRLTVV.

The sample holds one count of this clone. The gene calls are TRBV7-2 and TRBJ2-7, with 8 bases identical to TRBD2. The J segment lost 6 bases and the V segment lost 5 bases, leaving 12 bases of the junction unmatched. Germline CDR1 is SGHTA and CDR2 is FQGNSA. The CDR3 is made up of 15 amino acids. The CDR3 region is CASSIQRGPGFEQYF. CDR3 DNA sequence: TGTGCCAGCAGCATCCAGCGGGGGCCGGGGTTCGAGCAGTACTTC.

The CDR3 loop is CASSYHGGSVYNEQFF. In DNA, the CDR3 is TGTGCCAGCAGTTACCATGGCGGGAGTGTTTACAATGAGCAGTTCTTC. The chain combines TRBV6-5 with TRBJ2-1; 7 nucleotides match TRBD2. The CDR3 loop spans 16 amino acids. CDR1 is MNHEY and CDR2 is SVGAGI in the germline V gene. V lost 2 bases, J lost 4 bases, and 8 bases stayed unmatched.

CDR3 bases: TGTGCCAGCAGCTATGGACTAGCGGGAGATGAAGAGCAGTTCTTC. Its protein product is CASSYGLAGDEEQFF. J is TRBJ2-1 and V is TRBV11-3; the match to TRBD2 covers 13 bases. The CDR3 totals 15 residues. The germline CDR1 and CDR2 sequences are SGHNT and YENEEA. J gave up 10 bases and V 4 bases, and 7 bases lay outside the gene matches. Looking up the rest from reference TRBV11-3 and TRBJ2-1 gives the full variable domain: EAGVVQSPRYKIIEKKQPVAFWCNPISGHNTLYWYLQNLGQGPELLIRYENEEAVDDSQLPKDRFSAERLKGVDSTLKIQPAELGDSAVYLCASSYGLAGDEEQFFGPGTRLTVL.

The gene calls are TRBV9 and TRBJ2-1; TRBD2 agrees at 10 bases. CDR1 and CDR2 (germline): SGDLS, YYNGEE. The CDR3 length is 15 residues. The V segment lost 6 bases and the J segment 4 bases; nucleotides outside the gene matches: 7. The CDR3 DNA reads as TGTGCCAGCAATAGACTAGCGGGCCTATACAATGAGCAGTTCTTC. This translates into CASNRLAGLYNEQFF.

The CDR3 nucleotides are TGTGCCAGCAGTCCCGGGACAGGGGAGTACTTC. It specifies CASSPGTGEYF. V and J are TRBV27 and TRBJ2-7; 10 bases are shared with TRBD1. Trimming removed 5 bases from V and 11 bases from J; junction bases left unmatched: 3. This CDR3 contains 11 residues. The germline V gene has CDR1 MNHEY and CDR2 SMNVEV (reference sequence).

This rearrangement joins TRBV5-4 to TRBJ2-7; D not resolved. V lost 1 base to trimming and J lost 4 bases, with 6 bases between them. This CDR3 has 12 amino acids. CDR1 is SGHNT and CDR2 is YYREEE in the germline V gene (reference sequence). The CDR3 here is CASSLTGYEQYF. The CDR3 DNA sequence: TGTGCCAGCAGCTTGACGGGTTACGAGCAGTACTTC.

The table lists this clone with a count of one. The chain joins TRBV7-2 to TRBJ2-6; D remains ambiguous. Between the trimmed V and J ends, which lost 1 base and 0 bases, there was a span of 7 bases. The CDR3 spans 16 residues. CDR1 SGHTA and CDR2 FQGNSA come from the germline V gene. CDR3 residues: CASSLGPGSGANVLTF. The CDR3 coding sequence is TGTGCCAGCAGCTTAGGTCCGGGCTCTGGGGCCAACGTCCTGACTTTC. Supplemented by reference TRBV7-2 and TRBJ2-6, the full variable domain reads GAGVSQSPSNKVTEKGKDVELRCDPISGHTALYWYRQSLGQGLEFLIYFQGNSAPDKSGLPSDRFSAERTGGSVSTLTIQRTQQEDSAVYLCASSLGPGSGANVLTFGAGSRLTVL.

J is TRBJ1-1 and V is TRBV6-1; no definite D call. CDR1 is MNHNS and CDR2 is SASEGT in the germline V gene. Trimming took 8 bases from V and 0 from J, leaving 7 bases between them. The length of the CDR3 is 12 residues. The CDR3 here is CASGGVNTEAFF. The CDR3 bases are TGTGCCAGCGGCGGGGTGAACACTGAAGCTTTCTTT.

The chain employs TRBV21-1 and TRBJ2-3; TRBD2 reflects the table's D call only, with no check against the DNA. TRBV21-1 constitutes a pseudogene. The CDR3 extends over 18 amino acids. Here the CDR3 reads CASSIAPAIAGTTDTQYF. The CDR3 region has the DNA TGTGCCAGCAGCATCGCACCGGCCATAGCGGGAACCACAGATACGCAGTATTTT.

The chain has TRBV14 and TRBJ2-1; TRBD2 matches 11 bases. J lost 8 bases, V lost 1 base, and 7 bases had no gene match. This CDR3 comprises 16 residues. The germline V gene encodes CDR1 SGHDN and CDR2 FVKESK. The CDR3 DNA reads TGTGCCAGCAGCCAAGGACTAGCGGGATTAACGGATGAGCAGTTCTTC. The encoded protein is CASSQGLAGLTDEQFF.

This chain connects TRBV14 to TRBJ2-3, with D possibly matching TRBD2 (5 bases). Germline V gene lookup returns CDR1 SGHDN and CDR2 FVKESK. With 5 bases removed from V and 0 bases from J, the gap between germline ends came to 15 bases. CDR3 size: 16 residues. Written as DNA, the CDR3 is TGTGCCAGCAGCTCTACTCGACTAACAAGCACAGATACGCAGTATTTT. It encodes CASSSTRLTSTDTQYF.

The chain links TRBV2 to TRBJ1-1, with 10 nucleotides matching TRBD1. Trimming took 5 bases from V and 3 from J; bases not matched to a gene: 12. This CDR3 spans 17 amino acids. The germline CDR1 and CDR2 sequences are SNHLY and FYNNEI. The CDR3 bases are TGTGCCAGCAGTTTCACCGGGACAGGGGCCCTTGACACTGAAGCTTTCTTT. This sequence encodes CASSFTGTGALDTEAFF.

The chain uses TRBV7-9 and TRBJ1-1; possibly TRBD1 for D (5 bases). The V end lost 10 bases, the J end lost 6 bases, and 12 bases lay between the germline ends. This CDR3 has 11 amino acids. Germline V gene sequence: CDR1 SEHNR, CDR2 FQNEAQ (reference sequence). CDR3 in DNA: TGTGCCACCGTAATGACAGCTGAAGCTTTCTTT. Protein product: CATVMTAEAFF.

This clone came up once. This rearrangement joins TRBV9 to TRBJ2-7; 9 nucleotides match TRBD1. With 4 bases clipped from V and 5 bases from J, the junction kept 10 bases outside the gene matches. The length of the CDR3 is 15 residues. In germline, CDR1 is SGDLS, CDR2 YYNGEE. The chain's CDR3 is CASSTWTGESDEQYF. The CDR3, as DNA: TGTGCCAGCAGCACATGGACAGGGGAAAGTGACGAGCAGTACTTC.

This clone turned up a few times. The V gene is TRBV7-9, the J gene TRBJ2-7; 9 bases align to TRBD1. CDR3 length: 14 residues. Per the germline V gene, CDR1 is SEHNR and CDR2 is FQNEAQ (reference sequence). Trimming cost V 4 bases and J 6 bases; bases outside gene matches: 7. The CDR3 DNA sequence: TGTGCCAGCAGCTCATGGGACAGGGAGGCCGAGCAGTACTTC. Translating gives CASSSWDREAEQYF.